This T cell receptor (beta chain) stems from a study of T-cell memory formation after mild COVID-19. A 5'RACE reaction primed in the constant segment made cDNA libraries of TCR alpha and TCR beta, and these carried sample barcodes and UMIs. TCRdb used MiXCR to reprocess the 5' RACE reads, holding one entry per CDR3 protein. The sample shows 450,000 to 650,000 distinct CDR3 sequences, roughly 22% of them seen only once. This clonotype was picked up a small number of times. Its target is unknown. Findings and limits, study-wide: Clonal second-wave expansions that peaked on day 37 had unconfirmed SARS-CoV-2 specificity. Clones that shrank (day 15 to 85) were balanced CD4/CD8, whereas later expanders leaned CD4+.

CDR1 and CDR2 (germline): KGHDR, SFDVKD. CDR3 size: 16 residues. Trimming cost V 3 bases and J 6 bases; bases outside gene matches: 5. The receptor comes from an adult woman who had mild COVID-19 (a few samples of this study predate the infection). Cell type and time point are not known. Sequencing was done on a sample of PBMCs or a T cell subset sorted from them (not recorded which). This sequence joins TRBV24-1 and TRBJ1-5; 12 nucleotides match TRBD1. The CDR3 region is CATSDAGQGASQPQHF. In DNA, the CDR3 is TGTGCCACCAGTGATGCGGGACAGGGGGCTAGTCAGCCCCAGCATTTT.